This TCR beta chain was recorded in a study of T cell responses to AZD1222 COVID-19 vaccine. Whole-study findings and limits: In the spike-specific TCR repertoire, nearly half reportedly target unmutated variant regions.

Concerning this clone itself: Antigen specificity is unknown.

The data were produced by immunoSEQ multiplex PCR, yet TCRdb's version contains in-frame clones alone and is incomplete. There are 84,000 or so clones in the sample; around 90% occur only once, and 2% to 2.5% lies in the top ten. Losses at the gene ends were 5 bases for V and 1 base for J; bases not matched to a gene: 2. Germline CDR1 and CDR2: LNHDA and SQIVND (reference sequence). The CDR3 has 13 amino acids. The V gene is TRBV19, the J gene TRBJ2-7, with 7 nucleotides matching TRBD1. This sequence originates from an adult in good health. Sequenced material: peripheral blood, taken on day 0 of AZD1222 vaccination. CDR3 sequence (DNA): TGTGCCAGTAGTGCGGACAGGTCCTACGAGCAGTACTTC. As protein: CASSADRSYEQYF.